One and the same sample provided the 32 T cell receptor beta chains below, sequenced in a study of beta chain features in type 1 diabetes. The investigators reverse transcribed all of the isolated RNA, so they sequenced expressed TCRB transcripts. Method: immunoSEQ multiplex PCR; TCRdb's copy keeps in-frame clones and lacks some. The sample lists around 250,000 clones; 25% to 35% were seen once. The sequencing input was central memory CD4+ T cells from blood. Source of these receptors: a young man in good health.

There are a few counts of this clone. The gene calls are TRBV2 and TRBJ2-5; D gene ambiguous. Germline CDR1 reads SNHLY; CDR2 reads FYNNEI. Trimming stripped 7 bases from V and 1 base from J, with 4 bases between. The CDR3 length is 11 residues. The CDR3 here is CASTVQETQYF. CDR3 nucleotide sequence: TGTGCCAGCACAGTCCAAGAGACCCAGTACTTC.

This clone has just a few counts. This chain links TRBV11-3 with TRBJ2-5; D gene ambiguous. The V gene's germline CDR1 is SGHNT and CDR2 YENEEA. This CDR3 region has 13 residues. The V end lost 0 bases, the J end lost 5 bases, and 7 bases lay between the germline ends. CDR3 sequence: CASSLEGPETQYF. Written as DNA, the CDR3 is TGTGCCAGCAGCTTAGAGGGTCCGGAGACCCAGTACTTC.

Remarks on this clone: A far larger clone is a single base away, which makes a read error likely. Other nucleotide sequences in the sample specify the same CDR3. The chain couples TRBV18 to TRBJ2-7; D may be TRBD2 (5 bases). The germline V and J ends were trimmed by 6 bases and 3 bases, with 18 bases remaining between them. The CDR3 spans 15 residues. Per germline, CDR1 KGHSH and CDR2 LQKENI. The CDR3 sequence is CASSPSAVGSYEQYF. The CDR3 bases are TGTGCCAGCTCCCCTTCCGCAGTGGGGAGCTACGAGCAGTACTTC.

This clone was counted a few times. The chain carries TRBV28 and TRBJ1-5; 7 nucleotides line up with TRBD1. Germline V lookup: CDR1 MDHEN, CDR2 SYDVKM. The CDR3 loop spans 15 amino acids. V gave up 8 bases and J gave up 3 bases; unmatched junction bases: 10. The DNA of the CDR3 is TGTGCCAGCCGAAGCAGGGGGACAACCAATCAGCCCCAGCATTTT. Protein product: CASRSRGTTNQPQHF.

In its sample, this clone was seen a few times. The V and J genes are TRBV29-1 and TRBJ2-7; TRBD1 aligns across 11 bases. The V and J ends lost 7 bases and 6 bases, in that order; junction bases with no gene match: 8. The CDR3 totals 13 residues. Germline CDR1 reads SQVTM; CDR2 reads ANQGSEA. CDR3 loop: CSGSRDRGAEQYF. The CDR3 region has the DNA TGCAGCGGGAGCCGGGACAGGGGGGCCGAGCAGTACTTC.

The chain recombines TRBV7-8 with TRBJ2-4; D is perhaps TRBD1 (5 bases). CDR3 length: 19 amino acids. The germline CDR1 and CDR2 sequences are SGHVS and FQNEAQ. V was shortened by 1 base and J by 1 base, with 20 bases between the two germline ends. DNA of the CDR3: TGTGCCAGCAGCTTAGATATTCGACAGACGTCTCTGGCCAAAAACATTCAGTACTTC. This gives the protein CASSLDIRQTSLAKNIQYF.

The rearrangement joins TRBV6-5 to TRBJ2-5, with 9 bases aligning to TRBD1. The CDR3 covers 15 residues. Germline loops: CDR1 MNHEY, CDR2 SVGAGI. V dropped 5 bases and J dropped 5; count of bases not matched to a gene: 9. The CDR3 loop is CASSISDRGRETQYF. CDR3 bases: TGTGCCAGCAGTATCTCGGACAGGGGCCGGGAGACCCAGTACTTC.

The chain joins TRBV5-1 to TRBJ1-2; no reliable D call. CDR3 length equals 13 residues. Trimming cost V 4 bases and J 2 bases, with 9 bases left between them. Germline loops: CDR1 SGHRS, CDR2 YFSETQ. The CDR3, as DNA: TGCGCCAGCAGCCCGGTCGAGAACTATGGCTACACCTTC. It translates to CASSPVENYGYTF.

V usage is TRBV7-2 and J usage is TRBJ2-7; D is ambiguous. The CDR3 consists of 12 residues. Between the trimmed V and J ends, which lost 4 bases and 3 bases, there was a span of 7 bases. CDR1 SGHTA and CDR2 FQGNSA come from the germline V gene. In DNA form, the CDR3 reads TGTGCCAGCAGCTCCGGGTACTACGAGCAGTACTTC. It yields the protein CASSSGYYEQYF.

The chain carries TRBV7-2 and TRBJ2-7; D possibly corresponds to TRBD1 (5 bases). The CDR3 length is 16 residues. Germline assignment: CDR1 SGHTA and CDR2 FQGNSA. V gave up 5 bases and J gave up 4 bases, with 21 bases separating them. The CDR3 loop reads CASSPQGVLSAYEQYF. The CDR3 bases are TGTGCCAGCAGCCCCCAGGGTGTTTTGTCTGCGTACGAGCAGTACTTC.

V gene TRBV6-1 combines with J gene TRBJ2-7, with TRBD2 matching over 14 bases. This CDR3 has 14 amino acids. Germline V gives CDR1 MNHNS, CDR2 SASEGT. Unmatched junction bases numbered 2, after V lost 4 bases and J lost 6 bases. The CDR3 here is CASSGGLAGGEQYF. The CDR3 region has the DNA TGTGCCAGCAGTGGAGGACTAGCGGGAGGCGAGCAGTACTTC.

A few counts support this clone. This chain connects TRBV29-1 to TRBJ2-3; the match to TRBD2 covers 8 bases. The CDR3 is 15 residues long. V lost 2 bases, J lost 2 bases, and 6 bases stayed unmatched. The germline gives CDR1 SQVTM, CDR2 ANQGSEA. The CDR3 is CSVELGLGNTDTQYF. In DNA form, the CDR3 reads TGCAGCGTTGAATTGGGACTAGGAAACACAGATACGCAGTATTTT.

This rearrangement joins TRBV19 to TRBJ2-4, with no clear D. The CDR3 is made up of 12 amino acids. Germline V gene sequence: CDR1 LNHDA, CDR2 SQIVND (reference sequence). V was clipped by 3 bases and J by 8 bases, with 8 bases between them. The CDR3 region has the DNA TGTGCCAGTAGTATGTCCCCAGACATTCAGTACTTC. Translation: CASSMSPDIQYF.

This clone occurred a few times. The rearrangement joins TRBV5-5 to TRBJ2-1; 9 nucleotides match TRBD2. J lost 0 bases, V lost 4 bases, and 2 bases had no gene match. The CDR3 totals 15 residues. CDR1 and CDR2 (germline): SGHKS, YYEKEE (reference sequence). DNA of the CDR3: TGTGCCAGCAGCCCTAGCGGGAACTCCTACAATGAGCAGTTCTTC. Translating it yields CASSPSGNSYNEQFF.

This clone was observed a few times. The chain joins TRBV27 to TRBJ1-2; 9 nucleotides agree with TRBD1. The CDR3 consists of 13 residues. Germline CDR1 reads MNHEY; CDR2 reads SMNVEV (reference sequence). V lost 10 bases, J lost 4 bases, and 7 bases stayed unmatched. The CDR3 nucleotides read TGTGCCACATCACCGGACAGGGGCTATGGCTACACCTTC. This codes for CATSPDRGYGYTF.

In its sample, this clone was seen many times. The J gene is TRBJ2-7, the V gene TRBV6-6; D may be TRBD1 (5 bases). Germline V CDR1 and CDR2: MNHNY, SVGAGI (reference sequence). Trimming took 3 bases from V and 10 from J, leaving 10 bases between them. CDR3 length: 11 residues. This CDR3 reads CASSYKTDQYF. DNA of the CDR3: TGTGCCAGCAGTTATAAGACAGACCAGTACTTC.

This clone was found many times. The rearrangement uses TRBV7-9 and TRBJ2-7; D perhaps matches TRBD1 (5 bases). V was pared by 1 base and J by 4 bases, with 11 bases between. This CDR3 contains 14 residues. CDR1 and CDR2 (germline): SEHNR, FQNEAQ (reference sequence). CDR3 protein: CASSLDRPDYEQYF. CDR3 in DNA: TGTGCCAGCAGCTTAGACAGGCCTGATTACGAGCAGTACTTC.

The rearrangement links TRBV7-2 to TRBJ2-5, with D maybe TRBD1 (5 bases). V was shortened by 0 bases and J by 6 bases, with 14 bases between the two germline ends. Looked up from germline, CDR1 is SGHTA and CDR2 is FQGNSA. The CDR3 is 15 residues long. The CDR3: CASSLAETLGQTQYF. The CDR3 DNA reads TGTGCCAGCAGCTTAGCCGAGACCTTGGGGCAGACCCAGTACTTC. The full variable domain, in which reference TRBV7-2 and TRBJ2-5 provide the parts outside the CDR3, is GAGVSQSPSNKVTEKGKDVELRCDPISGHTALYWYRQSLGQGLEFLIYFQGNSAPDKSGLPSDRFSAERTGGSVSTLTIQRTQQEDSAVYLCASSLAETLGQTQYFGPGTRLLVL.

The rearrangement joins TRBV5-6 to TRBJ2-3, with 7 positions matching TRBD2. Germline assignment: CDR1 SGHDT and CDR2 YYEEEE. The CDR3 runs 16 residues. Trimming cost V 4 bases and J 5 bases; bases outside gene matches: 13. Here the CDR3 reads CASSVPTGGSGDTQYF. DNA for the CDR3: TGTGCCAGCAGCGTGCCAACGGGAGGATCCGGAGATACGCAGTATTTT.

The chain links TRBV4-2 to TRBJ2-1, with TRBD2 matching over 13 bases. Germline values: CDR1 LGHNA, CDR2 YNFKEQ. V was pared by 4 bases and J by 1 base, with 16 bases of the junction left unmatched. This CDR3 is built from 21 residues. The CDR3 coding sequence is TGTGCCAGCAGCCTCAGCCCCCCCGGACTAGCGGGGGTTAGTTCCTACAATGAGCAGTTCTTC. It encodes CASSLSPPGLAGVSSYNEQFF.

The rearrangement uses TRBV2 and TRBJ2-5, with D tentatively TRBD2 (5 bases). The V and J ends lost 6 bases and 5 bases respectively, with 13 bases between them. Germline assignment: CDR1 SNHLY and CDR2 FYNNEI. This CDR3 region has 13 residues. The CDR3 reads CASRIGMVETQYF. The CDR3 coding sequence is TGTGCCAGCAGAATCGGGATGGTTGAGACCCAGTACTTC.

Only a few counts were recorded for this clone. This CDR3 reads CATSDGNRATYEQYF. The CDR3 DNA reads as TGTGCCACCAGCGATGGAAACAGGGCGACCTACGAGCAGTACTTC. The chain has TRBV15 and TRBJ2-7, with D possibly TRBD1 on 6 matching bases. CDR3 length: 15 amino acids. Trimming pared 5 bases from V and 2 bases from J, leaving 16 bases between. Germline values: CDR1 LNHNV, CDR2 YYDKDF (reference sequence).

This clone was counted a single time. The V and J genes are TRBV7-7 and TRBJ2-7; 10 nucleotides match TRBD1. Germline values: CDR1 SSHAT, CDR2 FNYEAQ (reference sequence). V was clipped by 5 bases and J by 0 bases; unmatched bases: 4. The CDR3 is made up of 15 amino acids. CDR3 region: CASSKGQGSSYEQYF. CDR3 nucleotides: TGTGCCAGCAGCAAGGGACAGGGGAGCTCCTACGAGCAGTACTTC.

Only a few counts were recorded for this clone. The V and J genes are TRBV18 and TRBJ1-1, with D possibly matching TRBD1 (6 bases). Deletions cut 5 bases from V and 4 bases from J, with 11 bases between. The CDR3 covers 13 residues. From germline, CDR1 is KGHSH and CDR2 LQKENI. The CDR3 protein is CASSIGQTTEAFF. The CDR3 nucleotides read TGTGCCAGCTCAATTGGACAGACCACTGAAGCTTTCTTT.

The V gene is TRBV13, the J gene TRBJ2-3; 7 bases are shared with TRBD2. This CDR3 contains 15 residues. CDR1 and CDR2 (germline): PRHDT, FYEKMQ (reference sequence). The V segment lost 3 bases and the J segment 4 bases; nucleotides outside the gene matches: 7. DNA of the CDR3: TGTGCCAGCAGCTTTGGCGGGAGATCGTCAGATACGCAGTATTTT. This encodes CASSFGGRSSDTQYF.

This clone turned up a few times. The J gene is TRBJ2-7, the V gene TRBV28; TRBD2 matches 7 bases. Unmatched junction bases numbered 9, after V lost 4 bases and J lost 3 bases. The CDR3 consists of 15 residues. Germline V gives CDR1 MDHEN, CDR2 SYDVKM. The CDR3 DNA follows: TGTGCCAGCAGTTCGTCTAGCGGAGGGAACTACGAGCAGTACTTC. This sequence encodes CASSSSSGGNYEQYF.

This chain joins TRBV11-2 and TRBJ2-7; 9 nucleotides align to TRBD1. This CDR3 comprises 15 residues. V lost 5 bases, J lost 3 bases, and 8 bases stayed unmatched. Germline lookup yields CDR1 SGHAT and CDR2 FQNNGV. Here the CDR3 DNA reads TGTGCCAGCAGCATCGACAGGGGGAACCACTACGAGCAGTACTTC. Protein product: CASSIDRGNHYEQYF.

This sequence joins TRBV6-5 and TRBJ2-7, with D uncertain. Trimming took off 8 bases at V and 0 bases at J, with 17 bases between the two ends. Germline lookup yields CDR1 MNHEY and CDR2 SVGAGI. CDR3 length: 15 amino acids. The CDR3 sequence: CASGRGTSPSYEQYF. In nucleotides, the CDR3 is TGTGCCAGCGGACGCGGTACGAGCCCCTCCTACGAGCAGTACTTC.

Only a few counts were recorded for this clone. The chain combines TRBV2 with TRBJ2-7; 7 bases map to TRBD1. Germline CDR1 is SNHLY and CDR2 is FYNNEI. CDR3 size: 13 residues. The V and J ends lost 6 bases and 9 bases, in that order; junction bases with no gene match: 11. CDR3 DNA sequence: TGTGCCAGCAGCCCGACAGGGAAGGACGCGCAGTACTTC. Translation gives CASSPTGKDAQYF.

The chain employs TRBV20-1 and TRBJ2-1; TRBD1 or TRBD2 may be the D gene (5 bases each). Trimming cost V 5 bases and J 10 bases, with 12 bases left between them. Germline loops: CDR1 DFQATT, CDR2 SNEGSKA (reference sequence). CDR3 length: 11 amino acids. CDR3 nucleotide sequence: TGCAGTGCTGGGGGTATTTACGAGCAGTTCTTC. It encodes CSAGGIYEQFF.

This clone was counted a few times. The V and J genes are TRBV7-2 and TRBJ2-3; TRBD2 aligns across 7 bases. Germline values: CDR1 SGHTA, CDR2 FQGNSA. The CDR3 length is 15 residues. Trimming removed 6 bases from V and 1 base from J; junction bases left unmatched: 7. The CDR3 protein is CASSRGGYRTDTQYF. The DNA of the CDR3 is TGTGCCAGCAGTCGCGGGGGTTACCGCACAGATACGCAGTATTTT.

This rearrangement joins TRBV20-1 to TRBJ1-2, with D uncertain. This CDR3 spans 11 amino acids. Trimming shortened V by 5 bases and J by 8 bases, and 12 bases separated the two germline ends. The germline CDR1 and CDR2 sequences are DFQATT and SNEGSKA (reference sequence). This CDR3 is CSAPSVRGYTF. As DNA, the CDR3 is TGCAGTGCTCCTTCGGTGCGCGGCTACACCTTC.